This T cell receptor (beta chain) appears in the sequencing data of a study of preoperative IRX-2 immunotherapy in early breast cancer. This CDR3 spans 17 amino acids. Trimming took 8 bases from V and 0 from J, leaving 20 bases between them. Per germline, CDR1 KGHSH and CDR2 LQKENI. The method was immunoSEQ multiplex PCR; TCRdb's version includes in-frame clones alone and lacks a portion of them. The table lists about 45,000 clones, approximately 77% of them singletons. Stated treatment: preoperative locoregional IRX-2 cytokine immunotherapy. Preoperative locoregional IRX-2 cytokine immunotherapy was tested in the phase Ib source study.

The V gene is TRBV18, the J gene TRBJ2-4, with D perhaps being TRBD1 or TRBD2 (5 bases each). The source is a human donor with breast cancer. Material: tumor tissue, obtained after IRX-2 immunotherapy. CDR3 nucleotide sequence: TGTGCCAGCCGGTCTCCCGGGACGGCCGGAGCCAAAAACATTCAGTACTTC. This sequence encodes CASRSPGTAGAKNIQYF.